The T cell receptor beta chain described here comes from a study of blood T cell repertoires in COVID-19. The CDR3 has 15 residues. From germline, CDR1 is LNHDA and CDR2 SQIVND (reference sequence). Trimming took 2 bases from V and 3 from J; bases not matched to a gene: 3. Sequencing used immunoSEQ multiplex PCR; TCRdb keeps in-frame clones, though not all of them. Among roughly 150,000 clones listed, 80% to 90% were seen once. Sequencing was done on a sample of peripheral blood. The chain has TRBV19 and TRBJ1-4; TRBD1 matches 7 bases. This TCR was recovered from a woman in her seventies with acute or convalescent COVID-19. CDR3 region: CASSIQTGSNEKLFF. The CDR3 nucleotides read TGTGCCAGTAGTATACAGACAGGGTCTAATGAAAAACTGTTTTTT.